This T cell receptor beta chain is from a study of blood T cell repertoires in COVID-19. The CDR3 sequence is 17 residues long. CDR1 and CDR2 from the germline V gene are MNHEY and SMNVEV (reference sequence). Trimming removed 6 bases at V and 0 bases at J, with 18 bases between. The assay was immunoSEQ multiplex PCR, and TCRdb's table has in-frame clones only and misses some. This table has under 150,000 clones, about 91% appearing once. The sample was peripheral blood. The TCR originated in a human donor in a cohort sampled during active COVID-19. The chain couples TRBV27 to TRBJ2-1, with D perhaps matching TRBD1 (5 bases). CDR3 protein: CASSKTVDWSSYNEQFF. Written as DNA, the CDR3 is TGTGCCAGCAGCAAGACAGTTGACTGGAGCTCCTACAATGAGCAGTTCTTC.